The 8 T cell receptor beta chains below all came from one sample that was sequenced in a study of T cell repertoires in cytomegalovirus infection. Their antigens remain unidentified. MiXCR, applied by TCRdb to the reads, yields one record per CDR3 protein. This sample has 570,000 or so distinct CDR3 sequences, with 40% found just once. Material: cultured PBMCs, obtained from culture after CMV antigen stimulation. Receptors originate from a human donor in good health (CMV status not recorded). Some clones in this sample may be carry-over from other donors' samples.

A few counts support this clonotype. The V gene is TRBV2, the J gene TRBJ1-1, with D possibly being TRBD1 (5 bases). This CDR3 region has 13 residues. V was cut by 4 bases and J by 6 bases, with 12 bases left in between. Germline assignment: CDR1 SNHLY and CDR2 FYNNEI. The CDR3 nucleotides read TGTGCCAGCAGTGTGGAGGGGCCCGCTGAAGCTTTCTTT. This translates into CASSVEGPAEAFF.

This clonotype was observed at least ten times. V is TRBV7-2 and J is TRBJ2-3, with TRBD1 matching 10 bases. The CDR3 contains 16 residues. CDR1 SGHTA and CDR2 FQGNSA come from the germline V gene. V lost 2 bases and J lost 9; bases outside the gene matches: 11. The CDR3 DNA reads as TGTGCCAGCAGCTTAAGGGGGGGGACAGGGGCCCGAACGCAGTATTTT. It encodes CASSLRGGTGARTQYF.

V gene TRBV20-1 combines with J gene TRBJ1-1, with D unclear. The germline CDR1 and CDR2 sequences are DFQATT and SNEGSKA (reference sequence). Trimming left V 2 bases short and J 1 base short, with 8 bases between. The CDR3 consists of 13 residues. The DNA of the CDR3 is TGCAGTGCTAGATGGCAAACGAACACTGAAGCTTTCTTT. It is translated as CSARWQTNTEAFF.

V is TRBV10-3 and J is TRBJ2-7, with D perhaps TRBD2 (6 bases). The CDR3 is made up of 14 amino acids. V was cut by 0 bases and J by 5 bases, with 11 bases left in between. The germline gives CDR1 ENHRY, CDR2 SYGVKD. The CDR3, as DNA: TGTGCCATCAGTGAGTCGGGGGGTAGAAACGAGCAGTACTTC. Protein product: CAISESGGRNEQYF.

The V and J genes are TRBV5-5 and TRBJ2-4; no definite D call. This CDR3 spans 15 amino acids. Germline CDR1 SGHKS, CDR2 YYEKEE (reference sequence). V was shortened by 0 bases and J by 5 bases, with 12 bases between the two germline ends. CDR3 sequence (DNA): TGTGCCAGCAGCTTGGAGGGCAGGATGGAAAACATTCAGTACTTC. The encoded protein is CASSLEGRMENIQYF.

The table lists this clonotype with many counts. The CDR3 DNA sequence: TGTGCCAGCAGCTTAACCGACGGTTCGAGCAATCAGCCCCAGCATTTT. Translated: CASSLTDGSSNQPQHF. The chain uses TRBV7-2 and TRBJ1-5; unclear D gene. Germline loops: CDR1 SGHTA, CDR2 FQGNSA. The CDR3 length is 16 residues. V lost 2 bases and J lost 1, with 12 bases in between.

The chain recombines TRBV11-2 with TRBJ2-1; no firm D call. Looked up from germline, CDR1 is SGHAT and CDR2 is FQNNGV. V lost 5 bases to trimming and J lost 5 bases, with 13 bases between them. CDR3 length equals 14 residues. The CDR3 DNA sequence: TGTGCCAGCAGCCAGAGGCAGATTAACAATGAGCAGTTCTTC. The encoded protein is CASSQRQINNEQFF.

The chain couples TRBV6-1 to TRBJ1-2; no clear D gene. The V gene's germline CDR1 is MNHNS and CDR2 SASEGT. V was pared by 1 base and J by 4 bases, with 10 bases between. The CDR3 extends over 14 amino acids. CDR3 nucleotide sequence: TGTGCCAGCAGTGAAGTTTTCGGCGGCTATGGCTACACCTTC. Amino acids: CASSEVFGGYGYTF.